This T cell receptor (beta chain) was recorded in a study of blood T cell repertoires in COVID-19 (dated by TCRdb to about 2020). Notes on the research overall: The collaborator samples originated in the United States, Italy and Spain and spanned the acute and convalescent phases of COVID-19. The prospective study material was composed of cDNA or gDNA derived from T cells, B-cell-depleted T cells, or PBMCs. The dataset comprised deeply sampled blood TCRbeta repertoires from subjects exposed to, actively infected with, or recovered from COVID-19. A freely available public database, intended as a resource for researchers studying the immune response to SARS-CoV-2, is where the repertoires were released. The samples were drawn from the first 160 participants of the ongoing ImmuneRACE study and from 950 to 1,500 subjects provided by 6 global collaborators. Sample metadata almost always included a de-identified subject ID, COVID-19 status, age in years and sex. Where available, HLA class I and class II types were taken from metadata supplied by the sample provider and were not determined by assay-based typing.

The CDR3 covers 19 residues, taking in both the cysteine and the phenylalanine. Here the CDR3 DNA is all that survives: 57 bases in frame from base 1. The V and J ends are trimmed by 6 bases and 0 bases, leaving 21 bases between them. CDR1 is given as SGHAT and CDR2 as FQNNGV, both from the germline V gene. For this clone: There is no known antigen for this receptor. It has no much larger one-base neighbor in the sample; base qualities were not kept.

Each collaborating institution followed its own protocols to collect whole blood in K2EDTA tubes. Collaborator samples were shipped for TCRbeta analysis as frozen whole blood, isolated PBMCs, or DNA extracted from either sample type. TCRbeta CDR3 regions were amplified from genomic DNA by means of the immunoSEQ Assay, a bias-controlled multiplex PCR. In the authors' own workflow: Nucleated cell counts per sample were estimated from amplification of reference gene primers within the assay. To quantify the absolute abundance of each unique TCRbeta CDR3 rearrangement, sequence reads were collapsed and filtered. Productive Simpson clonality was computed per sample as the square root of Simpson's diversity index over productive rearrangements. TCRdb retrieved this table from immuneACCESS and kept in-frame rearrangements only. Not all clones are present; in checked studies, unresolved V genes account for under half, and no reason is known for the remainder. The DNA was the basis for D and trimming; V, J and clone size are from that table. This sample is represented by around 160,000 clones; about 88% of them were singletons. The top ten hold almost 1% of the sample.

Study-level results and caveats: Clinical and demographic metadata were provided uncurated, with the amount varying by source and participant.

The clonotype was recovered from a man between 18 and 35 years old with acute or convalescent COVID-19. The sequence is built from TRBV11-2 and TRBJ1-6; tentative D gene TRBD1, with 6 bases matching. What was sequenced was peripheral blood. CDR3 protein: CASRAGTSALSSYNSPLHF. The nucleotide sequence reads as follows: TGTGCCAGCAGGGCCGGGACATCAGCCTTGAGCTCCTATAATTCACCCCTCCACTTT.